This entry lists 3 T cell receptor beta chains sequenced from one sample in a study of T cell repertoires in aging, cancer and after chemotherapy. Peripheral blood genomic DNA, not sorted cells or RNA, was the template. Rearranged V-D-J TRB sequences were amplified with a mixed TRB-A/B primer pool. MiXCR, applied by TCRdb to the multiplex PCR reads, yields one record per CDR3 protein. The repertoire holds around 20,000 distinct CDR3 sequences, with 30% to 45% as singletons. The sample was blood. These TCRs come from a human donor with a solid tumor.

This clonotype appeared a few times. The chain links TRBV12-3 or TRBV12-4 to TRBJ1-2; D is undetermined. The CDR3 loop spans 12 amino acids. Between the trimmed V and J ends, which lost 5 bases and 4 bases, there was a span of 8 bases. CDR3 sequence: CASSDRAYGYTF. CDR3 bases: TGTGCCAGCAGTGACCGGGCCTATGGCTACACCTTC.

The genes are TRBV18 and TRBJ1-6, with TRBD1 identical over 7 bases. The CDR3 length is 18 residues. With 3 bases clipped from V and 9 bases from J, the junction kept 17 bases outside the gene matches. Germline assignment: CDR1 KGHSH and CDR2 LQKENI. The DNA for the CDR3 is TGTGCCAGCTCACCCCCCTGGGACAGACACCTCAGCGGTTCACCCCTCCACTTT. Its translation: CASSPPWDRHLSGSPLHF.

The sample holds a few counts of this clonotype. The chain couples TRBV5-6 to TRBJ1-4; 8 bases match TRBD1. Germline assignment: CDR1 SGHDT and CDR2 YYEEEE. V shed 4 bases, J shed 5 bases, and the junction held 4 bases outside the gene matches. CDR3 length: 14 residues. The CDR3 sequence is CASSVQGGNEKLFF. CDR3 coding DNA: TGTGCCAGCAGCGTACAGGGGGGGAATGAAAAACTGTTTTTT. Full variable domain (missing parts from reference TRBV5-6 and TRBJ1-4): DAGVTQSPTHLIKTRGQQVTLRCSPKSGHDTVSWYQQALGQGPQFIFQYYEEEERQRGNFPDRFSGHQFPNYSSELNVNALLLGDSALYLCASSVQGGNEKLFFGSGTQLSVL.